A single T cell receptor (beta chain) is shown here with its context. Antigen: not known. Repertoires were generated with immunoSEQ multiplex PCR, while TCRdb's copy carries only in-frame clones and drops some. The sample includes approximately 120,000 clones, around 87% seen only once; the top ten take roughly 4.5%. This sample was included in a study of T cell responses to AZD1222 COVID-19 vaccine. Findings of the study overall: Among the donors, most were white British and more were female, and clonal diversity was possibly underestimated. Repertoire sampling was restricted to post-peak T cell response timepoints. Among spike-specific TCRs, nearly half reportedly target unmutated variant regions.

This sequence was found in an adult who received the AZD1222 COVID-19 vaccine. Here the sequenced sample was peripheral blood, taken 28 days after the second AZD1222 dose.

As DNA, the CDR3 is TGTGCCAGCAGCCGTCAGGGAGCGGACTATGGCTACACCTTC. Amino acids: CASSRQGADYGYTF. V is TRBV14 and J is TRBJ1-2; a possible D gene is TRBD1 (5 bases). The CDR3 covers 14 residues. The V gene lost 4 bases and the J gene lost 3 bases, with 12 bases spanning the gap. Germline loops: CDR1 SGHDN, CDR2 FVKESK. Full variable domain (missing parts from reference TRBV14 and TRBJ1-2): EAGVTQFPSHSVIEKGQTVTLRCDPISGHDNLYWYRRVMGKEIKFLLHFVKESKQDESGMPNNRFLAERTGGTYSTLKVQPAELEDSGVYFCASSRQGADYGYTFGSGTRLTVV.